This TCR beta chain was captured by sequencing in a study of shared clonotypes between healthy human individuals. Cells designated naive CD8 were CD45RO-negative and were positively selected for CCR7, with terminally differentiated effector memory CD45RA+ cells excluded. In the authors' methods: ImmunoSEQ only sent back junction sequences with no quality scores, so filtering was done differently. Repertoires were generated with immunoSEQ multiplex PCR, while TCRdb's copy carries only in-frame clones and drops some. V and J calls and clone size are given by that table; D and trimming were obtained from the DNA. The sample has roughly 2.1 million clones, about 92% seen once. Looked up from germline, CDR1 is MNHEY and CDR2 is SVGAGI. This CDR3 spans 15 amino acids. With 0 bases removed from V and 0 bases from J, the gap between germline ends came to 7 bases. A note on this clone: Other DNA sequences from this sample encode an identical CDR3 as well.

V and J are TRBV6-5 and TRBJ2-3; D may be TRBD2 (6 bases). The TCR comes from a man younger than 35 in good health. Some clones in this sample may be carry-over from other donors' samples. The specimen sequenced was naive CD8+ T cells from PBMCs. The CDR3 nucleotides read TGTGCCAGCAGTTACTCGCGGGACAGCACAGATACGCAGTATTTT. Translating it yields CASSYSRDSTDTQYF.